The 20 T cell receptor beta chains below come from one sample, sequenced in a study of shared clonotypes between healthy human individuals. Libraries were prepared by immunoSEQ multiplex PCR; TCRdb keeps only in-frame clonotypes and omits some of them. The table lists 1,500,000 or so clones, roughly 97% of them singletons. The sequencing sample was made of naive CD4+ T cells sorted from blood. Subset given: CD45RA+ positively selected. The receptors here all came from a man aged 25-40 years in good health.

This chain connects TRBV5-1 to TRBJ2-5; D is unclear. Deletions cut 5 bases from V and 4 bases from J, with 21 bases between. Looked up from germline, CDR1 is SGHRS and CDR2 is YFSETQ. The CDR3 covers 16 residues. This chain's CDR3 is CASRRLKGPVAETQYF. The CDR3 DNA follows: TGCGCCAGCAGACGGCTGAAGGGCCCAGTCGCAGAGACCCAGTACTTC. The full variable domain, completed using reference TRBV5-1 and TRBJ2-5, is KAGVTQTPRYLIKTRGQQVTLSCSPISGHRSVSWYQQTPGQGLQFLFEYFSETQRNKGNFPGRFSGRQFSNSRSEMNVSTLELGDSALYLCASRRLKGPVAETQYFGPGTRLLVL.

The V and J genes are TRBV12-2 and TRBJ2-7. TRBV12-2 is termed a pseudogene. The CDR3 spans 15 residues. CDR3 loop: CASRLSWGAVYEQYF. In DNA, the CDR3 is TGTGCAAGTCGCTTATCGTGGGGTGCAGTCTACGAGCAGTACTTC.

The chain links TRBV6-6 to TRBJ1-5; D unclear. Trimming shortened V by 5 bases and J by 6 bases, and 14 bases separated the two germline ends. Germline CDR1 MNHNY, CDR2 SVGAGI (reference sequence). The CDR3 spans 14 residues. The CDR3 loop reads CASSEASEGQPQHF. DNA of the CDR3: TGTGCCAGCAGTGAGGCCAGCGAGGGTCAGCCCCAGCATTTT.

This clone was seen a few times. The chain couples TRBV4-1 to TRBJ2-7, with 8 bases aligning to TRBD1. The CDR3 runs to 16 residues. CDR1 is MGHRA and CDR2 is YSYEKL in the germline V gene. J lost 3 bases, V lost 3 bases, and 10 bases had no gene match. CDR3 amino acids: CASSHYPRDRNYEQYF. In DNA, the CDR3 is TGCGCCAGCAGCCATTACCCCCGGGACAGGAACTACGAGCAGTACTTC.

The gene calls are TRBV18 and TRBJ1-2; no definite D call. Germline CDR1 and CDR2: KGHSH and LQKENI. CDR3 size: 15 residues. With 6 bases removed from V and 0 bases from J, the gap between germline ends came to 14 bases. Here the CDR3 reads CASSLGAGSNYGYTF. The DNA of the CDR3 is TGTGCCAGCTCCCTGGGAGCAGGTTCTAACTATGGCTACACCTTC.

This chain joins TRBV18 and TRBJ1-5; no firm D call. Trimming cost V 3 bases and J 2 bases, with 8 bases left between them. CDR3 length: 14 residues. CDR1 is KGHSH, CDR2 LQKENI, per germline. This CDR3 is CASSPLIGNQPQHF. In nucleotides, the CDR3 is TGTGCCAGCTCACCCCTGATCGGCAATCAGCCCCAGCATTTT.

CDR3 protein: CASSEMGGRGPQYTQYF. CDR3 coding DNA: TGTGCCAGCAGTGAAATGGGGGGAAGGGGTCCACAATATACGCAGTATTTT. This chain uses TRBV25-1 with TRBJ2-3; D is possibly TRBD2 (6 bases). The CDR3 is 17 amino acids. V was shortened by 2 bases and J by 7 bases, with 22 bases between the two germline ends. Germline V lookup: CDR1 MGHDK, CDR2 SYGVNS.

About this clone: In the same sample, other DNA sequences code for this CDR3. This rearrangement joins TRBV5-1 to TRBJ1-1, with D unresolved. V dropped 0 bases and J dropped 0 bases, with 3 bases sitting between them. The length of the CDR3 is 13 residues. CDR1 SGHRS and CDR2 YFSETQ come from the germline V gene. CDR3 in DNA: TGCGCCAGCAGCTTGGGAATGAACACTGAAGCTTTCTTT. Its translation is CASSLGMNTEAFF.

This clone was observed a single time. V and J are TRBV28 and TRBJ2-1, with 7 bases matching TRBD2. V lost 1 base, J lost 4 bases, and 10 bases stayed unmatched. CDR3 length: 17 residues. CDR1 MDHEN and CDR2 SYDVKM come from the germline V gene. CDR3 DNA: TGTGCCAGCAGTTTATTCGTTGTACTAGCGCCTTACAATGAGCAGTTCTTC. This codes for CASSLFVVLAPYNEQFF.

V is TRBV19 and J is TRBJ2-2; D is undetermined. The CDR3 is made up of 17 amino acids. Germline V lookup: CDR1 LNHDA, CDR2 SQIVND (reference sequence). Trimming took 4 bases from V and 6 from J, leaving 21 bases between them. The CDR3 nucleotides are TGTGCCAGTAGTAACCTAGGTGGGCGAAACCCCGCCGGGGAGCTGTTTTTT. Protein: CASSNLGGRNPAGELFF.

V gene TRBV5-1 combines with J gene TRBJ2-1; TRBD2 aligns across 13 bases. This CDR3 has 19 residues. Trimming at V came to 5 bases and at J to 4 bases, leaving 15 bases not matched to a gene. Germline V gives CDR1 SGHRS, CDR2 YFSETQ. In DNA, the CDR3 is TGCGCCAGCAGGTCCGGAGGGACTAGCGGGAAAAATGTTTACAATGAGCAGTTCTTC. Amino acid sequence: CASRSGGTSGKNVYNEQFF.

The chain combines TRBV5-1 with TRBJ2-7; the D is unclear. The CDR3 contains 12 residues. Germline CDR1 and CDR2: SGHRS and YFSETQ. V dropped 3 bases and J dropped 4 bases, with 8 bases sitting between them. The CDR3 sequence is CASSSVGYEQYF. The CDR3 nucleotides are TGCGCCAGCAGCTCCGTTGGTTACGAGCAGTACTTC.

The genes are TRBV6-6 and TRBJ1-3; D possibly corresponds to TRBD1 (5 bases). The germline V gene has CDR1 MNHNY and CDR2 SVGAGI (reference sequence). Deletions cut 8 bases from V and 0 bases from J, with 11 bases between. The CDR3 covers 14 residues. CDR3 DNA sequence: TGTGCCAGCGGGAGACAGAGCTCTGGAAACACCATATATTTT. Residues: CASGRQSSGNTIYF.

The V gene is TRBV11-3, the J gene TRBJ2-3; D may be TRBD2 (5 bases). Germline CDR1 reads SGHNT; CDR2 reads YENEEA. The V gene lost 2 bases and the J gene lost 3 bases, with 9 bases spanning the gap. The CDR3 has 14 amino acids. This CDR3 reads CASSLTSRTDTQYF. CDR3 sequence (DNA): TGTGCCAGCAGCTTAACTAGTAGGACAGATACGCAGTATTTT.

V and J are TRBV6-1 and TRBJ2-3; 7 bases are a match to TRBD2. This CDR3 contains 15 residues. Trimming took 8 bases from V and 1 from J; bases not matched to a gene: 9. Germline-derived CDR1 and CDR2 are MNHNS and SASEGT. Here the CDR3 reads CASLGRELGTDTQYF. The DNA for the CDR3 is TGTGCCAGCCTTGGGCGGGAGCTGGGCACAGATACGCAGTATTTT.

The rearrangement joins TRBV5-6 to TRBJ2-7, with D possibly TRBD1 on 6 matching bases. The CDR3 has 18 residues. Trimming cost V 1 base and J 0 bases, with 20 bases left between them. Germline values: CDR1 SGHDT, CDR2 YYEEEE. Here the CDR3 reads CASSLLSRTVRSSYEQYF. CDR3 bases: TGTGCCAGCAGCTTGCTATCTAGGACAGTCAGGAGCTCCTACGAGCAGTACTTC.

The CDR3 sequence: CASSLDLAGGADEQFF. In DNA, the CDR3 is TGTGCCAGCAGTTTAGATCTAGCGGGAGGGGCGGATGAGCAGTTCTTC. The V gene is TRBV5-8, the J gene TRBJ2-1, with 12 bases lining up with TRBD2. The CDR3 totals 16 residues. The ends lost 5 bases at V and 8 bases at J; junction bases unmatched: 11. Germline V CDR1 and CDR2: SGHTS, YDEGEE. Drawing the rest from reference TRBV5-8 and TRBJ2-1, the complete variable domain is EAGVTQSPTHLIKTRGQQATLRCSPISGHTSVYWYQQALGLGLQFLLWYDEGEERNRGNFPPRFSGRQFPNYSSELNVNALELEDSALYLCASSLDLAGGADEQFFGPGTRLTVL.

The chain recombines TRBV15 with TRBJ2-7; 12 bases fit TRBD1. V lost 0 bases and J lost 5; bases outside the gene matches: 5. Germline V CDR1 and CDR2: LNHNV, YYDKDF (reference sequence). The CDR3 contains 16 residues. CDR3 DNA: TGTGCCACCAGCAGAGATCTAGGGACAGGGGGCGACGAGCAGTACTTC. This encodes CATSRDLGTGGDEQYF. Combining the CDR3 with reference TRBV15 and TRBJ2-7 gives the whole variable domain DAMVIQNPRYQVTQFGKPVTLSCSQTLNHNVMYWYQQKSSQAPKLLFHYYDKDFNNEADTPDNFQSRRPNTSFCFLDIRSPGLGDTAMYLCATSRDLGTGGDEQYFGPGTRLTVT.

This chain uses TRBV7-3 with TRBJ2-1; the D gene is possibly TRBD1 (6 bases). V was clipped by 7 bases and J by 5 bases, with 15 bases between them. Germline CDR1 and CDR2: SGHTA and FQGTGA. This CDR3 region has 14 residues. CDR3 nucleotide sequence: TGTGCCAGCAAACCCACTGGGGGCCACAATGAGCAGTTCTTC. It codes for CASKPTGGHNEQFF.

V and J are TRBV5-1 and TRBJ1-2; TRBD1 aligns across 7 bases. V lost 1 base to trimming and J lost 6 bases; unmatched junction nucleotides: 9. The germline V gene has CDR1 SGHRS and CDR2 YFSETQ. The CDR3 is 15 amino acids. CDR3 DNA: TGCGCCAGCAGCTTGATTACAGGGGAAAAGGATGGCTACACCTTC. Amino acid sequence: CASSLITGEKDGYTF.